The 19 T cell receptor beta chains presented below share a single source sample, sequenced in a study of CD8+ T cells in alopecia areata. Treatment specified: oral pan-JAK inhibitor, 5-10 mg twice daily. TCR sequencing used cDNA made by reverse transcription of extracted RNA. Clones were sequenced by immunoSEQ multiplex PCR, and TCRdb holds only the in-frame ones, with some missing. The sample has 100,000 to 140,000 clones, around 83% seen once; the top ten hold under 25%. The sample in question was CD8+ T cells sorted from blood, obtained at week 24, from a patient treated with tofacitinib. Receptors were obtained from a human donor with alopecia areata.

The chain employs TRBV7-6 and TRBJ2-3; D is perhaps TRBD1 or TRBD2 (5 bases each). The CDR3 contains 15 residues. With 7 bases removed from V and 2 bases from J, the gap between germline ends came to 16 bases. Per germline, CDR1 SGHVS and CDR2 FNYEAQ. For the CDR3, the DNA is TGTGCCAGCACCCCGTTCCGGGGCGTCACAGATACGCAGTATTTT. Amino acids: CASTPFRGVTDTQYF.

This chain joins TRBV29-1 and TRBJ2-7; D is possibly TRBD2 (6 bases). CDR1 is SQVTM and CDR2 is ANQGSEA in the germline V gene. V lost 4 bases, J lost 0 bases, and 10 bases lay in between. The CDR3 has 13 residues. The CDR3 bases are TGCAGCGTTGGGAGGGATAGCTCCTACGAGCAGTACTTC. The encoded protein is CSVGRDSSYEQYF.

This chain links TRBV7-2 with TRBJ1-4; the D gene is possibly TRBD1 (6 bases). The CDR3 has 15 residues. CDR1 is SGHTA and CDR2 is FQGNSA in the germline V gene. V was cut by 0 bases and J by 7 bases, with 12 bases left in between. Here the CDR3 reads CASSLANRVGEKLFF. The CDR3 DNA follows: TGTGCCAGCAGCTTAGCGAACAGGGTTGGTGAAAAACTGTTTTTT. The whole variable domain, remainder taken from reference TRBV7-2 and TRBJ1-4, is GAGVSQSPSNKVTEKGKDVELRCDPISGHTALYWYRQSLGQGLEFLIYFQGNSAPDKSGLPSDRFSAERTGGSVSTLTIQRTQQEDSAVYLCASSLANRVGEKLFFGSGTQLSVL.

This clone was seen a few times. This chain joins TRBV7-9 and TRBJ1-3; TRBD1 aligns across 8 bases. CDR3 length: 18 residues. V was clipped by 5 bases and J by 0 bases; unmatched bases: 12. Germline V gene data show CDR1 as SEHNR and CDR2 as FQNEAQ (reference sequence). In DNA form, the CDR3 reads TGTGCCAGCAGCGAAGAGGAGGACAGGGCCTACTCTGGAAACACCATATATTTT. This gives the protein CASSEEEDRAYSGNTIYF.

The chain uses TRBV6-5 and TRBJ2-4; 8 bases are shared with TRBD1. This CDR3 is 15 amino acids long. Per germline, CDR1 MNHEY and CDR2 SVGAGI. Trimming took 5 bases from V and 1 from J; bases not matched to a gene: 4. The CDR3 loop reads CASSNRQGAKNIQYF. CDR3 nucleotide sequence: TGTGCCAGCAGTAACCGACAGGGGGCCAAAAACATTCAGTACTTC.

The chain joins TRBV11-2 to TRBJ1-2; D might be TRBD1 (6 bases). The germline V gene encodes CDR1 SGHAT and CDR2 FQNNGV. This CDR3 comprises 14 residues. The V and J ends lost 1 base and 5 bases respectively, with 11 bases between them. The CDR3 region has the DNA TGTGCCAGCAGCTTAGGCAGGGGAATATATGGCTACACCTTC. Its protein product is CASSLGRGIYGYTF.

The chain combines TRBV7-9 with TRBJ2-5; D is undetermined. This CDR3 region has 12 residues. Germline V gene sequence: CDR1 SEHNR, CDR2 FQNEAQ (reference sequence). Trimming removed 5 bases from V and 3 bases from J, with 7 bases in between. The CDR3 DNA sequence: TGTGCCAGCAGCCCCCCCGAAGAGACCCAGTACTTC. It specifies CASSPPEETQYF.

This clone was counted a single time. The V and J genes are TRBV7-9 and TRBJ1-2; possible D gene TRBD1, 6 bases. Germline assignment: CDR1 SEHNR and CDR2 FQNEAQ (reference sequence). The V gene lost 0 bases and the J gene lost 6 bases, with 11 bases spanning the gap. This CDR3 comprises 14 residues. The DNA for the CDR3 is TGTGCCAGCAGCTTAGCATTGCCAGGGGATGGCTACACCTTC. Protein product: CASSLALPGDGYTF.

The V and J genes are TRBV7-9 and TRBJ2-7; 7 bases are shared with TRBD2. The germline gives CDR1 SEHNR, CDR2 FQNEAQ (reference sequence). V lost 5 bases and J lost 3; bases outside the gene matches: 10. CDR3 length: 15 residues. CDR3 region: CASSRAGGSFYEQYF. The CDR3, as DNA: TGTGCCAGCAGCCGGGCCGGCGGGAGTTTCTACGAGCAGTACTTC.

The V gene is TRBV2, the J gene TRBJ1-2; D is unclear. Germline V lookup: CDR1 SNHLY, CDR2 FYNNEI. The CDR3 is made up of 13 amino acids. V lost 7 bases, J lost 0 bases, and 9 bases lay in between. The CDR3 region is CASMGLSNYGYTF. As DNA, the CDR3 is TGTGCCAGCATGGGGTTATCTAACTATGGCTACACCTTC.

The V call is TRBV27, the J call TRBJ2-3, with 7 bases fitting TRBD1. This CDR3 is 15 amino acids long. J lost 0 bases, V lost 4 bases, and 4 bases had no gene match. Looked up from germline, CDR1 is MNHEY and CDR2 is SMNVEV (reference sequence). The CDR3 nucleotides read TGTGCCAGCAGTTGGGTGACAGGGAGCACAGATACGCAGTATTTT. As protein: CASSWVTGSTDTQYF.

The chain has TRBV29-1 and TRBJ2-7; 9 bases agree with TRBD2. This CDR3 contains 15 residues. Germline CDR1 and CDR2: SQVTM and ANQGSEA. Trimming took 3 bases from V and 0 from J; bases not matched to a gene: 6. CDR3 sequence reads: CSVETSGKSSYEQYF. CDR3 nucleotide sequence: TGCAGCGTTGAGACTAGCGGTAAGAGCTCCTACGAGCAGTACTTC.

The chain combines TRBV4-1 with TRBJ2-7; no clear D. CDR3 length: 13 amino acids. V was shortened by 1 base and J by 3 bases, with 7 bases between the two germline ends. Germline-derived CDR1 and CDR2 are MGHRA and YSYEKL. CDR3 sequence (DNA): TGCGCCAGCAGCCAAGCTAGTTACTACGAGCAGTACTTC. Its translation is CASSQASYYEQYF.

The chain employs TRBV15 and TRBJ2-3; D unresolved. Trimming took 3 bases from V and 0 from J, leaving 4 bases between them. The CDR3 runs 13 residues. Germline V gives CDR1 LNHNV, CDR2 YYDKDF (reference sequence). The CDR3 reads CATSRDSTDTQYF. The CDR3 region has the DNA TGTGCCACCAGCAGGGACAGCACAGATACGCAGTATTTT.

The V gene is TRBV5-1, the J gene TRBJ2-7; D tentatively reads TRBD1 or TRBD2 (5 bases each). V shed 4 bases and J shed 3 bases, with 14 bases lying between them. CDR1 is SGHRS and CDR2 is YFSETQ in the germline V gene. This CDR3 has 14 amino acids. CDR3: CASSPWDAGYEQYF. The CDR3 region has the DNA TGCGCCAGCAGCCCGTGGGACGCCGGCTACGAGCAGTACTTC. The full variable domain, in which reference TRBV5-1 and TRBJ2-7 provide the parts outside the CDR3, is KAGVTQTPRYLIKTRGQQVTLSCSPISGHRSVSWYQQTPGQGLQFLFEYFSETQRNKGNFPGRFSGRQFSNSRSEMNVSTLELGDSALYLCASSPWDAGYEQYFGPGTRLTVT.

The chain couples TRBV4-3 to TRBJ1-1; D not certain. The CDR3 loop spans 15 amino acids. The ends were cut back, 1 base at V and 5 bases at J, with 14 bases in the middle. Germline CDR1 reads LGHNA; CDR2 reads YSLEER. The CDR3 is CASSQVIRGATEAFF. Written as DNA, the CDR3 is TGCGCCAGCAGCCAAGTTATTCGCGGCGCGACTGAAGCTTTCTTT.

The chain carries TRBV6-5 and TRBJ2-2, with a weak D call TRBD2 (5 bases). Between the trimmed V and J ends, which lost 0 bases and 7 bases, there was a span of 9 bases. The CDR3 is made up of 14 amino acids. Germline V gene data show CDR1 as MNHEY and CDR2 as SVGAGI. The CDR3 loop is CASSYSSGVGELFF. CDR3 sequence (DNA): TGTGCCAGCAGTTACTCGAGCGGCGTCGGGGAGCTGTTTTTT.

The genes are TRBV27 and TRBJ2-6, with D possibly matching TRBD1 (6 bases). The CDR3 totals 15 residues. Germline CDR1 is MNHEY and CDR2 is SMNVEV (reference sequence). V dropped 6 bases and J dropped 4 bases, with 13 bases sitting between them. The CDR3 nucleotides read TGTGCCAGCAGGACAGGCACCACGGGGGCCAACGTCCTGACTTTC. Protein sequence: CASRTGTTGANVLTF.

The rearrangement uses TRBV9 and TRBJ2-2; D is unclear. The length of the CDR3 is 16 residues. Germline V lookup: CDR1 SGDLS, CDR2 YYNGEE. The V gene lost 4 bases and the J gene lost 6 bases, with 19 bases spanning the gap. Here the CDR3 DNA reads TGTGCCAGCAGCCCCTTATTGGGTAGTGAGGCCGGGGAGCTGTTTTTT. This translates into CASSPLLGSEAGELFF.